This TCR beta chain was sequenced during a study of T cell repertoires in cytomegalovirus infection. Trimming took 5 bases from V and 5 from J, leaving 10 bases between them. Per the germline V gene, CDR1 is SGHTA and CDR2 is FQGNSA. This CDR3 region has 13 residues. Each CDR3 protein gets one entry after TCRdb re-called the reads with MiXCR. Here the sample spans 200,000 to 300,000 distinct CDR3 sequences, approximately 9.1% being singletons. Sequencing input: PBMCs. The receptor was isolated from a human donor in good health (CMV status not recorded). Some clones in this sample may be carry-over from other donors' samples. V usage is TRBV7-2 and J usage is TRBJ1-5; D uncertain. The CDR3 DNA is TGTGCCAGCAGCGGTCAAACTTATCAGCCCCAGCATTTT. Amino acids: CASSGQTYQPQHF.